The clone carrying this TCR beta chain was seen more than once but under ten times. No antigen is known for it. Investigators sought sequencing depths of between 1 in 200,000 and 1 in 1 million T cells. Measured with immunoSEQ multiplex PCR; TCRdb has only the in-frame clones, and not every one. The sample lists some 100,000 clones, approximately 58% seen once, with 37% in the top ten. These data are taken from a study of cytotoxic CD8 clonotypes in ibrutinib-treated CLL. Turning to the study itself: Results showed around 24 partial and 2 complete responses; following median about 68 months, approximately 14 remained remitted, approximately twelve advanced. Overall study findings and caveats: Sustained-remission and progressing patients had unequal sampling times. Baseline-level clonality went beyond age-matched healthy donors and moved in step with circulating CD8+ T-cell counts.

Germline V gene sequence: CDR1 SGHDN, CDR2 FVKESK. This CDR3 spans 15 amino acids. Trimming removed 3 bases at V and 6 bases at J, with 16 bases between. The chain couples TRBV14 to TRBJ2-3, with a weak D call TRBD2 (6 bases). This TCR was sampled from a human donor with chronic lymphocytic leukemia. Here the sequenced sample was PBMCs, taken after 24 months of ibrutinib treatment. The CDR3 nucleotides read TGTGCCAGCAGCCACGGGGGAGGAAAATGGGATACGCAGTATTTT. This codes for CASSHGGGKWDTQYF.